These 27 T cell receptor beta chains originate from one sample sequenced in a study of T cell responses to AZD1222 COVID-19 vaccine. This table comes from immunoSEQ multiplex PCR, and its TCRdb copy is limited to in-frame clones, with some not included. The data hold about 86,000 clones, with roughly nine tenths observed a single time. The starting material was peripheral blood, obtained 28 days after the second AZD1222 dose. The receptor set was obtained from an adult who received the AZD1222 COVID-19 vaccine.

The rearrangement joins TRBV10-3 to TRBJ2-7; D may be TRBD1 (6 bases). Germline loops: CDR1 ENHRY, CDR2 SYGVKD. Trimming removed 10 bases from V and 1 base from J, with 20 bases in between. This CDR3 has 15 residues. The CDR3 coding sequence is TGTGCCACCGGGACACGGACATCCCCTTCCTACGAGCAGTACGTC. This encodes CATGTRTSPSYEQYV.

J is TRBJ1-2 and V is TRBV3-1 (or the pseudogene TRBV3-2); 9 nucleotides line up with TRBD1. CDR1 and CDR2 from the germline V gene are LGHDT and YNNKEL (reference sequence). The ends lost 4 bases at V and 4 bases at J; junction bases unmatched: 16. This CDR3 contains 18 residues. CDR3 bases: TGTGCCAGCAGCCCCTCATCTGGGACAGGGACGGCAGGCTATGGCTACACCTTC. It codes for CASSPSSGTGTAGYGYTF.

The rearrangement links TRBV2 to TRBJ1-4; 9 bases match TRBD1. The germline V gene has CDR1 SNHLY and CDR2 FYNNEI. Trimming at V came to 5 bases and at J to 4 bases, leaving 2 bases not matched to a gene. The CDR3 is 14 residues long. CDR3 nucleotides: TGTGCCAGCAGTAGGGACAGGGTTAATGAAAAACTGTTTTTT. It specifies CASSRDRVNEKLFF.

This clone was seen a few times. The chain couples TRBV7-8 to TRBJ1-1; D is possibly TRBD1 (6 bases). Trimming removed 1 base at V and 4 bases at J, with 7 bases between. CDR1 and CDR2 (germline): SGHVS, FQNEAQ. This CDR3 comprises 13 residues. Written as DNA, the CDR3 is TGTGCCAGCAGCTTAGGGGGGCCCACTGAAGCTTTCTTT. It is translated as CASSLGGPTEAFF.

The chain uses TRBV15 and TRBJ1-6; D is uncertain. The germline V gene has CDR1 LNHNV and CDR2 YYDKDF (reference sequence). This CDR3 comprises 13 residues. V lost 5 bases to trimming and J lost 6 bases, with 8 bases between them. CDR3 in amino acids: CATSGPANSPLHF. The CDR3 DNA sequence: TGTGCCACCAGCGGCCCCGCTAATTCACCCCTCCACTTT.

In its sample, this clone was seen a few times. The chain couples TRBV25-1 to TRBJ1-1; 7 nucleotides match TRBD1. The CDR3 runs 16 residues. CDR1 is MGHDK, CDR2 SYGVNS, per germline. V shed 2 bases and J 5 bases; nucleotides not matched to a gene: 11. This chain's CDR3 is CASSEIFGGGLTEAFF. The CDR3 DNA follows: TGTGCCAGCAGTGAAATTTTTGGAGGGGGCTTGACTGAAGCTTTCTTT.

The V call is TRBV11-2, the J call TRBJ1-2; 8 bases align to TRBD1. The CDR3 covers 13 residues. Losses at the gene ends were 10 bases for V and 3 bases for J; bases not matched to a gene: 7. The germline gives CDR1 SGHAT, CDR2 FQNNGV. The CDR3 reads CAIRTGTDYGYTF. The CDR3 DNA follows: TGTGCCATCCGGACAGGGACCGACTATGGCTACACCTTC.

This clone came up once. The V and J genes are TRBV3-1 (or the pseudogene TRBV3-2) and TRBJ1-4; no firm D call. CDR1 is LGHDT and CDR2 is YNNKEL in the germline V gene (reference sequence). The CDR3 is 15 residues long. Trimming took 1 base from V and 0 from J, leaving 6 bases between them. The DNA of the CDR3 is TGTGCCAGCAGCCAAGTCAGAGCAACTAATGAAAAACTGTTTTTT. Protein: CASSQVRATNEKLFF.

The chain has TRBV11-3 and TRBJ1-1; D is perhaps TRBD1 (5 bases). Per germline, CDR1 SGHNT and CDR2 YENEEA. V lost 3 bases and J lost 6, with 14 bases in between. CDR3 length: 14 amino acids. The CDR3 loop reads CASSFGGNLAEAFF. The CDR3 DNA is TGTGCCAGCAGCTTTGGGGGGAATTTGGCTGAAGCTTTCTTT. Full variable domain (remainder filled in from reference TRBV11-3 and TRBJ1-1): EAGVVQSPRYKIIEKKQPVAFWCNPISGHNTLYWYLQNLGQGPELLIRYENEEAVDDSQLPKDRFSAERLKGVDSTLKIQPAELGDSAVYLCASSFGGNLAEAFFGQGTRLTVV.

The gene calls are TRBV20-1 and TRBJ1-2; no firm D call. V lost 5 bases to trimming and J lost 6 bases, with 7 bases between them. The CDR3 runs 10 residues. Germline CDR1 reads DFQATT; CDR2 reads SNEGSKA (reference sequence). The chain's CDR3 is CSAPVDGYTF. The DNA for the CDR3 is TGCAGTGCTCCCGTTGATGGCTACACCTTC.

The J gene is TRBJ1-6, the V gene TRBV6-6; tentative D call: TRBD1 (5 bases). The V gene lost 5 bases and the J gene lost 6 bases, with 17 bases spanning the gap. There are 16 residues in the CDR3. Germline V CDR1 and CDR2: MNHNY, SVGAGI (reference sequence). The CDR3 protein is CASSAGSGSGNSPLHF. The DNA of the CDR3 is TGTGCCAGCAGTGCAGGGTCTGGTTCGGGTAATTCACCCCTCCACTTT.

This clone occurred once. The chain has TRBV5-6 and TRBJ1-4, with TRBD1 identical over 8 bases. Germline V gene sequence: CDR1 SGHDT, CDR2 YYEEEE. After removal of 0 bases from V and 6 bases from J, the junction contained 4 bases not matched to a gene. CDR3 length: 15 amino acids. The CDR3, as DNA: TGTGCCAGCAGCTTGGGCAGGGGGCTGGATGAAAAACTGTTTTTT. It encodes CASSLGRGLDEKLFF.

CDR3 DNA sequence: TGTGCCAGCAGCCAAGTTCTCCGGACAGCCAACTATGGCTACACCTTC. This encodes CASSQVLRTANYGYTF. This sequence joins TRBV3-1 (or the pseudogene TRBV3-2) and TRBJ1-2; D is perhaps TRBD1 (6 bases). This CDR3 has 16 amino acids. V was cut by 1 base and J by 2 bases, with 14 bases left in between. Germline CDR1 LGHDT, CDR2 YNNKEL (reference sequence).

V is TRBV5-1 and J is TRBJ2-5, with TRBD2 matching 11 bases. The germline CDR1 and CDR2 sequences are SGHRS and YFSETQ. Trimming at V came to 2 bases and at J to 3 bases, leaving 9 bases not matched to a gene. The CDR3 runs to 17 residues. The CDR3 DNA is TGCGCCAGCAGCTTCGTCCTAGCGGGGGGTATAGAAGAGACCCAGTACTTC. This translates into CASSFVLAGGIEETQYF.

This chain uses TRBV6-4 with TRBJ1-6; D is undetermined. Per the germline V gene, CDR1 is MRHNA and CDR2 is SNTAGT. V lost 3 bases and J 6 bases, leaving 15 bases between the germline ends. The CDR3 runs to 16 residues. CDR3: CASSDPSLGRNSPLHF. In DNA, the CDR3 is TGTGCCAGCAGTGATCCATCCCTAGGGCGTAATTCACCCCTCCACTTT.

The chain is built from TRBV11-1 and TRBJ2-1; D remains unclear. From germline, CDR1 is SGHAT and CDR2 FQDESV (reference sequence). V was trimmed by 1 base and J by 6 bases, leaving 7 bases between them. This CDR3 has 13 residues. The CDR3 region is CASSLEGLNEQFF. The CDR3 DNA reads as TGTGCCAGCAGCTTAGAAGGTCTCAATGAGCAGTTCTTC.

The rearrangement joins TRBV3-1 (or the pseudogene TRBV3-2) to TRBJ2-3; 9 bases line up with TRBD1. CDR1 LGHDT and CDR2 YNNKEL come from the germline V gene (reference sequence). The CDR3 is 17 amino acids. The J segment lost 4 bases and the V segment lost 0 bases, leaving 8 bases of the junction unmatched. DNA of the CDR3: TGTGCCAGCAGCCAAGAGGACAGGGGATGGGGGTCAGATACGCAGTATTTT. Translated, it gives CASSQEDRGWGSDTQYF.

This chain uses TRBV7-3 with TRBJ2-3; D might be TRBD1 or TRBD2, each matching 5 bases. Germline values: CDR1 SGHTA, CDR2 FQGTGA. Trimming took off 0 bases at V and 3 bases at J, with 16 bases between the two ends. The CDR3 spans 17 residues. The CDR3 coding sequence is TGTGCCAGCAGCTTAACTCCTCTAGGGACGGGAACAGATACGCAGTATTTT. It codes for CASSLTPLGTGTDTQYF.

The rearrangement joins TRBV3-1 (or the pseudogene TRBV3-2) to TRBJ1-1; D is unclear. The CDR3 spans 12 residues. V was shortened by 4 bases and J by 1 base, with 4 bases between the two germline ends. The germline V gene encodes CDR1 LGHDT and CDR2 YNNKEL (reference sequence). CDR3: CASSLGNTEAFF. CDR3 in DNA: TGTGCCAGCAGCCTCGGGAACACTGAAGCTTTCTTT.

The rearrangement links TRBV25-1 to TRBJ1-4; D is undetermined. V was trimmed by 2 bases and J by 8 bases, leaving 12 bases between them. CDR3 length: 14 residues. The V gene's germline CDR1 is MGHDK and CDR2 SYGVNS. In DNA form, the CDR3 reads TGTGCCAGCAGTGAACTCAGGTTAGGGGAAAAACTGTTTTTT. Protein product: CASSELRLGEKLFF.

V gene TRBV5-4 combines with J gene TRBJ1-1; 8 bases map to TRBD1. Germline V gene data show CDR1 as SGHNT and CDR2 as YYREEE (reference sequence). The CDR3 contains 13 residues. V lost 10 bases, J lost 3 bases, and 8 bases stayed unmatched. CDR3 coding DNA: TGTGCCGACACCGACAGGGGATACACTGAAGCTTTCTTT. It translates to CADTDRGYTEAFF.

V and J are TRBV5-1 and TRBJ2-2, with 8 bases fitting TRBD1. Unmatched junction bases numbered 8, after V lost 4 bases and J lost 6 bases. Germline V CDR1 and CDR2: SGHRS, YFSETQ. This CDR3 contains 15 residues. The CDR3 spells CASSPGTGPPGELFF. CDR3 coding DNA: TGCGCCAGCAGCCCCGGGACAGGCCCACCCGGGGAGCTGTTTTTT.

The chain carries TRBV29-1 and TRBJ2-3, with TRBD1 matching 7 bases. V was clipped by 8 bases and J by 3 bases; unmatched bases: 5. Looked up from germline, CDR1 is SQVTM and CDR2 is ANQGSEA. The CDR3 sequence is 12 residues long. CDR3 sequence: CSLRQGTDTQYF. CDR3 DNA sequence: TGCAGCCTAAGACAGGGAACAGATACGCAGTATTTT.

V gene TRBV7-8 combines with J gene TRBJ1-1, with unresolved D. The CDR3 consists of 16 residues. In germline, CDR1 is SGHVS, CDR2 FQNEAQ. Trimming took 0 bases from V and 1 from J, leaving 12 bases between them. CDR3 nucleotides: TGTGCCAGCAGCTTAGCTGGATCATGGGGGAACACTGAAGCTTTCTTT. Translation: CASSLAGSWGNTEAFF.

The rearrangement uses TRBV4-1 and TRBJ2-4, with TRBD2 matching over 12 bases. In germline, CDR1 is MGHRA, CDR2 YSYEKL. V trimming: 0 bases; J trimming: 6 bases; junction bases outside the gene matches: 3. This CDR3 has 16 amino acids. CDR3 DNA: TGCGCCAGCAGCCAAGAACCTAGCGGGGGGGCAAACATTCAGTACTTC. Translating it yields CASSQEPSGGANIQYF.

The V gene is TRBV9, the J gene TRBJ1-5; D ambiguous. The CDR3 sequence is 15 residues long. The V gene's germline CDR1 is SGDLS and CDR2 YYNGEE. Trimming took off 1 base at V and 4 bases at J, with 12 bases between the two ends. For the CDR3, the DNA is TGTGCCAGCAGCGTAAGCTCCCTTCCTAATCAGCCCCAGCATTTT. This gives the protein CASSVSSLPNQPQHF. The full variable domain, in which reference TRBV9 and TRBJ1-5 provide the parts outside the CDR3, is DSGVTQTPKHLITATGQRVTLRCSPRSGDLSVYWYQQSLDQGLQFLIQYYNGEERAKGNILERFSAQQFPDLHSELNLSSLELGDSALYFCASSVSSLPNQPQHFGDGTRLSIL.

The V and J genes are TRBV9 and TRBJ2-1; 11 bases are a match to TRBD2. CDR1 is SGDLS and CDR2 is YYNGEE in the germline V gene. The J segment lost 3 bases and the V segment lost 8 bases, leaving 10 bases of the junction unmatched. CDR3 length: 16 amino acids. The CDR3 loop reads CASDPFGTSGYNEQFF. In DNA form, the CDR3 reads TGTGCCAGTGATCCTTTCGGGACTAGCGGCTACAATGAGCAGTTCTTC.